The rows below give T cell receptor beta chains drawn from one sample of a study of T cell responses to AZD1222 COVID-19 vaccine. Some clones are missing from TCRdb's copy, which holds only in-frame ones; the method was immunoSEQ multiplex PCR. The sample records 95,000 to 100,000 clones, approximately 89% being singletons. The material was peripheral blood, obtained 28 days after the second AZD1222 dose. The receptors shown here come from an adult who received the AZD1222 COVID-19 vaccine. The CDR3 runs from the conserved cysteine through the conserved F or W. A D gene is named only where the DNA matches it firmly. Clone sizes are given selectively: once, few, many, or a class where the clone is expanded.

D: TRBD1
V: TRBV5-6
J: TRBJ2-7
size: .
DNA: TGTGCCAGCAGCTTCAGGGGGACAGGGGCTTACGAGCAGTACTTC
CDR3: CASSFRGTGAYEQYF

D: .
V: TRBV7-2
J: TRBJ2-1
size: .
DNA: TGTGCCAGCAGCTTAACGACTAGCTCCTACAATGAGCAGTTCTTC
CDR3: CASSLTTSSYNEQFF

D: .
V: TRBV20-1
J: TRBJ1-6
size: .
DNA: TGCAGTGCTAGTAGTGCCAGGGAGGTCTCACCCCTCCACTTT
CDR3: CSASSAREVSPLHF

D: .
V: TRBV5-1
J: TRBJ1-2
size: .
DNA: TGCGCCAGCAGCTTCCTACAGGGAACAAAGGGCTACACCTTC
CDR3: CASSFLQGTKGYTF

D: TRBD1
V: TRBV6-5
J: TRBJ1-1
size: .
DNA: TGTGCCAGCAGGCCCCTTGGGACAGTGAACACTGAAGCTTTCTTT
CDR3: CASRPLGTVNTEAFF

D: .
V: TRBV2
J: TRBJ2-3
size: .
DNA: TGTGCCAGCAGGGGGGGTTCACATACGCAGTATTTT
CDR3: CASRGGSHTQYF

D: .
V: TRBV28
J: TRBJ1-1
size: .
DNA: TGTGCCAGCAGTACCAGGGTTGTTGCTTTCTTT
CDR3: CASSTRVVAFF

D: TRBD2
V: TRBV27
J: TRBJ2-5
size: once
DNA: TGTGCTACAGCCCCCCTAGCGGGAGTGGGAGAGACCCAGTACTTC
CDR3: CATAPLAGVGETQYF

D: .
V: TRBV27
J: TRBJ2-1
size: .
DNA: TGTGCCAGCAGTCCACGGACTATGGACAATGAGCAGTTCTTC
CDR3: CASSPRTMDNEQFF

D: .
V: TRBV5-4
J: TRBJ1-2
size: .
DNA: TGTGCCAGCAGCCCCCTGGCAAGCTATGGCTACACCTTC
CDR3: CASSPLASYGYTF

D: .
V: TRBV3-1/TRBV3-2
J: TRBJ1-1
size: once
DNA: TGTGCCAGCAGCCAAGTGGCGGGGCGAGCTGAAGCTTTCTTT
CDR3: CASSQVAGRAEAFF

D: .
V: TRBV29-1
J: TRBJ2-6
size: .
DNA: TGCAGCGTTCGCCTCGCGGTTGCCAACGTCCTGACTTTC
CDR3: CSVRLAVANVLTF

D: .
V: TRBV2
J: TRBJ1-5
size: .
DNA: TGTGCCAGCAGTGATGACAGAATCAATCAGCCCCAGCATTTT
CDR3: CASSDDRINQPQHF

D: .
V: TRBV27
J: TRBJ1-1
size: .
DNA: TGTGCCAGCAGTTTCCCAGGGCACACTGAAGCTTTCTTT
CDR3: CASSFPGHTEAFF

D: .
V: TRBV5-4
J: TRBJ2-7
size: .
DNA: TGTGCCAGCAGCCCGCCGTTCGGGGACGAGCAGTACTTC
CDR3: CASSPPFGDEQYF

D: .
V: TRBV1
J: TRBJ2-3
size: .
DNA: TGCACCAGCAGTTCTCCGGGACTAGCAGGAGATACGCAGTATTTT
CDR3: CTSSSPGLAGDTQYF

D: TRBD2
V: TRBV11-2
J: TRBJ2-7
size: .
DNA: TGTGCCAGCAGTTCGACTAGCCCCACCGCCTACGAGCAGTACTTC
CDR3: CASSSTSPTAYEQYF

D: .
V: TRBV9
J: TRBJ1-1
size: .
DNA: TGTGCCAGCAGCGTAGAACTGATGAACACTGAAGCTTTCTTT
CDR3: CASSVELMNTEAFF

D: .
V: TRBV5-4
J: TRBJ1-1
size: .
DNA: TGTGCCAGCAGCGCAGTGGGCAGAATCACTGAAGCTTTCTTT
CDR3: CASSAVGRITEAFF

D: .
V: TRBV15
J: TRBJ2-4
size: .
DNA: TGTGCCACCAGCAGACTAGGAGCCAAAAACATTCAGTACTTC
CDR3: CATSRLGAKNIQYF

D: .
V: TRBV12-3/TRBV12-4
J: TRBJ2-3
size: .
DNA: TGTGCCAGCACCACTAGCACAGATACGCAGTATTTT
CDR3: CASTTSTDTQYF

D: .
V: TRBV19
J: TRBJ1-1
size: .
DNA: TGTGCCAGTAGTATGCACCCGAACACTGAAGCTTTCTTT
CDR3: CASSMHPNTEAFF

D: TRBD2
V: TRBV5-1
J: TRBJ2-3
size: .
DNA: TGCGCCAGCGGACTAGCGGGCGCTAGCACAGATACGCAGTATTTT
CDR3: CASGLAGASTDTQYF

D: .
V: TRBV2
J: TRBJ1-5
size: .
DNA: TGTGCCTCCGTGGGCGGGGGATGGCAGCCCCAGCATTTT
CDR3: CASVGGGWQPQHF

D: TRBD1
V: TRBV2
J: TRBJ2-7
size: .
DNA: TGTGCCAGCAGTGGGCGGACAGGGTTATCCCTCTACGAGCAGTACTTC
CDR3: CASSGRTGLSLYEQYF

D: .
V: TRBV5-1
J: TRBJ1-4
size: .
DNA: TGCGCCAGCAGCTGGGGCCTCTTGGGGAGTGAAAAACTGTTTTTT
CDR3: CASSWGLLGSEKLFF

D: .
V: TRBV9
J: TRBJ1-2
size: .
DNA: TGTGCCAGCAGCGATCCAACAGGGTTCTCTATGGCTGACACCTTC
CDR3: CASSDPTGFSMADTF

D: .
V: TRBV12-5
J: TRBJ2-2
size: .
DNA: TGTGCTAGTGCCCATCTCGTGAGTTCGGGGGAGCTGTTTTTT
CDR3: CASAHLVSSGELFF

D: .
V: TRBV19
J: TRBJ1-2
size: .
DNA: TGTGCCAGTAGTATGGGGACGCTCCGCTATGGCTACACCTTC
CDR3: CASSMGTLRYGYTF